This entry is about one T cell receptor beta chain. Its antigen target is currently unknown. Within one base of it there is no much larger clone, and no base qualities were kept. The sample comes from a study of blood T cells in healthy people across ages (dated by TCRdb to between 2015 and 2016). Context from the whole study: In model experiments, template switching captured roughly one uniquely barcoded TCR beta cDNA molecule for every two T cells. The study measured age-related changes in TCR beta repertoire diversity using deep sequencing normalized with unique cDNA molecular identifiers. The donors were split into four age groups: young (average around 16 years), middle-aged (nearly 40), aged (approximately 59) and long-lived (under 90). Donors of different ages were randomly distributed across sequencing lanes to avoid experimental bias. For two donors (one aged 18 to 29 and one aged 80 or older), the study analyzed two additional independent replicas of 1 million unique cDNA reads from the same blood draw. Study-wide conclusions, independent of this receptor: A strong correlation was found between observed TCR beta diversity and the percentage of naive T cells measured by flow cytometry. Since profiling was done on bulk unsorted PBMCs, naive and antigen-experienced compartments could not be conclusively compared. The CMV infection status of donors was not known, potentially confounding age-related changes in expanded clonotypes. Compared with the aged group, the long-lived group had more naive CD4+ T cells, fewer expanded clones and increased TCR diversity, suggesting age selection. Estimates of total diversity from one million sequenced T cells were regarded as lower bounds and underestimates. Observed TCR beta diversity per million T cells fell roughly linearly with age, and a significant reduction was already apparent by age around 40.

The cysteine opens and the phenylalanine closes a CDR3 of 12 amino acids. The DNA shown is the 36-base CDR3, in frame from base 1. Based on the germline V gene, the CDR1 and CDR2 sequences are SGHDN and FVKESK. V has 3 bases trimmed and J has 12 bases trimmed; junction bases matching no gene number 6. To prepare the library, 5' RACE was applied. Sequencing instrument: Illumina HiSeq 2500. A second PCR of 7 to 11 cycles was performed with a sample-barcoded 5' primer and a J-beta primer mix. A template-switch 5' adaptor carrying 12 random nucleotides introduced a unique molecular identifier onto each TCR beta cDNA molecule. At least 3 million CDR3-containing paired-end reads were obtained from each sample. First-strand cDNA synthesis was performed from all RNA using the Mint cDNA synthesis kit, with priming by a TRBC-specific oligonucleotide. Following uracil-DNA glycosylase treatment, all cDNA underwent a first 18-cycle PCR with the universal primers M1SS and BC2_uni_R. In the original analysis: Each sample was normalized by randomly selecting 1 million high-quality reads, each carrying a distinct molecular identifier. Reads sharing molecular identifiers were discarded rather than binned into consensus sequences. CDR3 identification, clonotype clustering and error correction used MiTCR with a Q25 quality threshold and the strictest error-elimination algorithm. A nonparametric unseen species model with Euler transformation was used to estimate lower-bound total TCR beta diversity. TCRdb reran the public reads through fastp at Q25 and MiXCR, keeping productive beta chains. Entries that share a CDR3 protein sequence are merged under the most common genes and DNA. The V and J calls were not made by the authors but by TCRdb's processing. For this sample the table gives about 1,400,000 distinct CDR3 sequences, of which around 39% were detected only once. Approximately 7.9% of the sample belongs to the ten largest clones.

The donors were some 36 Caucasian individuals from Russia, aged 6 to 90 years, who were systemically healthy. Each donor gave roughly 9 milliliters of peripheral blood, drawn into EDTA-treated Vacutainer tubes. PBMCs were isolated by Ficoll-Paque density-gradient centrifugation, with at least 6 million obtained per sample. Total RNA was extracted from PBMCs with Trizol reagent, with at least 5.5 micrograms obtained per sample. The percentages of naive CD45RAhigh/CD27high T cells were determined by flow cytometry on a PBMC aliquot from every donor. The clonotype comes from a woman between 18 and 29 years old in good health. Rearrangement joined TRBV14 to TRBJ2-7, and 9 bases in between align with TRBD2. Sequencing input: blood. CDR3 reads: CASSHGLAPPYF. At the DNA level, the sequence is TGTGCCAGCAGCCACGGACTAGCGCCTCCGTACTTC.